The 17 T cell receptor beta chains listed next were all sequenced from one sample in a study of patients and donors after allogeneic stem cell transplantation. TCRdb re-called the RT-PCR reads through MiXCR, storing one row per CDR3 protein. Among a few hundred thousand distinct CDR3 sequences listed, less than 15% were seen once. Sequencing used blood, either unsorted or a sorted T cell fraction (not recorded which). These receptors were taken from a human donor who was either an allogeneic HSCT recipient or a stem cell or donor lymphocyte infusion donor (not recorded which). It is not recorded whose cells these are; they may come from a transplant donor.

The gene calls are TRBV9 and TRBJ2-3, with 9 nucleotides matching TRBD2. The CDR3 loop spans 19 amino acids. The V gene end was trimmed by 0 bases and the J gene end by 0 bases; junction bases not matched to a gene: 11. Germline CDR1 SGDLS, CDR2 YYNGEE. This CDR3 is CASSVAHGSGGASTDTQYF. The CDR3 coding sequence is TGTGCCAGCAGCGTAGCTCATGGTAGCGGGGGTGCTAGCACAGATACGCAGTATTTT.

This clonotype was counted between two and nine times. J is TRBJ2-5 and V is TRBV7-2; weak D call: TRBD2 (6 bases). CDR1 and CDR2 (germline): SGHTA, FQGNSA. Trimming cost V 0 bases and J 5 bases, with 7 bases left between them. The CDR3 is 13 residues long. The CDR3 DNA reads TGTGCCAGCAGCTTAGCGGGGAGGGAGACCCAGTACTTC. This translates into CASSLAGRETQYF.

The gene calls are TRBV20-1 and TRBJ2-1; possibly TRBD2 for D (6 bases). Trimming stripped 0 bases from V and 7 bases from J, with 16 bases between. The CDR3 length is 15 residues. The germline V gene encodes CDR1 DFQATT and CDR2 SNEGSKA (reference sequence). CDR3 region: CSARELAPLSNEQFF. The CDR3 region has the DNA TGCAGTGCTAGAGAACTAGCTCCCCTAAGTAATGAGCAGTTCTTC.

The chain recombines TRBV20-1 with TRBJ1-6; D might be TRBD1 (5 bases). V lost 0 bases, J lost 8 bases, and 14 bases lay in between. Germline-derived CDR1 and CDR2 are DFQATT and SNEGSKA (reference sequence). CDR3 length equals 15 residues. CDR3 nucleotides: TGCAGTGCTAGAGAAAACCGGGGCGGTTATTCACCCCTCCACTTT. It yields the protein CSARENRGGYSPLHF.

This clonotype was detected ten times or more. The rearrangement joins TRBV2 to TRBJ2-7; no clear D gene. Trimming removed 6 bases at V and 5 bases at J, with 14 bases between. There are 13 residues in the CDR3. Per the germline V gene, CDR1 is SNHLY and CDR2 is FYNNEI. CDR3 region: CASRGSLPHEQYF. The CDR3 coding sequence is TGTGCCAGCAGAGGATCCTTGCCTCACGAGCAGTACTTC.

CDR3 coding DNA: TGCAGTGCTCTGCGCGACTACGAGCAGTACTTC. Translated, it gives CSALRDYEQYF. The chain couples TRBV20-1 to TRBJ2-7; D gene unclear. Germline CDR1 DFQATT, CDR2 SNEGSKA (reference sequence). The CDR3 runs 11 residues. V was pared by 5 bases and J by 3 bases, with 8 bases between.

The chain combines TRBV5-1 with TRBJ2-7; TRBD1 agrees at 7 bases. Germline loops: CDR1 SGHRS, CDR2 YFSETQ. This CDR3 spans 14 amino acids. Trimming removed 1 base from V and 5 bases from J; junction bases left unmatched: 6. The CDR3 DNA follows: TGCGCCAGCAGCTTGTCGGGACAGACCAACGAGCAGTACTTC. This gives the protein CASSLSGQTNEQYF.

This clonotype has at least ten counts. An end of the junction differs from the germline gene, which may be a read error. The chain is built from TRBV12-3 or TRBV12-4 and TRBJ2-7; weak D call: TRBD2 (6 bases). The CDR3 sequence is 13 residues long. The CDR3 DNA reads TGTGCCAGCAGATTAGCGGAGTGGACTGAGCAGTACTTC. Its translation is CASRLAEWTEQYF.

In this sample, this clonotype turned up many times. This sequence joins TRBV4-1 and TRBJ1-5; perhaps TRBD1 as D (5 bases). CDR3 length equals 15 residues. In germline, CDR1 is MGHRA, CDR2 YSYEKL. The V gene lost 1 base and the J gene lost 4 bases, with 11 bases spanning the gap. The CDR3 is CASSQVGQGNQPQHF. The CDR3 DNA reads TGCGCCAGCAGCCAAGTAGGGCAGGGTAATCAGCCCCAGCATTTT.

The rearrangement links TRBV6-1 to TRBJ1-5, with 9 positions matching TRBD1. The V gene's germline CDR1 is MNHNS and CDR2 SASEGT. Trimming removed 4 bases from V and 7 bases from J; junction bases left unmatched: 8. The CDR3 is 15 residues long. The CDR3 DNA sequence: TGTGCCAGCAGTGCACACGACAGGGGGGTCCAGCCCCAGCATTTT. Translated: CASSAHDRGVQPQHF.

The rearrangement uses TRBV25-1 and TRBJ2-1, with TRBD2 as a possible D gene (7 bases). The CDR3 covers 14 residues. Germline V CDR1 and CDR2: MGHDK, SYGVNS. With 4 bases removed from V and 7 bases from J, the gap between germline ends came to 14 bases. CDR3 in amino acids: CASSGGGGRNEQFF. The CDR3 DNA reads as TGTGCCAGCAGTGGGGGAGGGGGTAGGAATGAGCAGTTCTTC. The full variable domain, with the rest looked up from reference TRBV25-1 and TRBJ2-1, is EADIYQTPRYLVIGTGKKITLECSQTMGHDKMYWYQQDPGMELHLIHYSYGVNSTEKGDLSSESTVSRIRTEHFPLTLESARPSHTSQYLCASSGGGGRNEQFFGPGTRLTVL.

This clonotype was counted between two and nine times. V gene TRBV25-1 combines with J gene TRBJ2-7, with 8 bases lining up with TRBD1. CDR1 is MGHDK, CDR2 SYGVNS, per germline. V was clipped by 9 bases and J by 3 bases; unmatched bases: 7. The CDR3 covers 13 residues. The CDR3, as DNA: TGTGCCAGTACCCAGGGGGCGAACTACGAGCAGTACTTC. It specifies CASTQGANYEQYF.

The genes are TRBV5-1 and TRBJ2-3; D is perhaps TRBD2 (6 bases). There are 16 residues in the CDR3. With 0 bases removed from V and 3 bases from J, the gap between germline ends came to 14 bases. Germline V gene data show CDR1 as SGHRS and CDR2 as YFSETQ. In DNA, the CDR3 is TGCGCCAGCAGCTTGGCCGGCGGGATATCAACAGATACGCAGTATTTT. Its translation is CASSLAGGISTDTQYF.

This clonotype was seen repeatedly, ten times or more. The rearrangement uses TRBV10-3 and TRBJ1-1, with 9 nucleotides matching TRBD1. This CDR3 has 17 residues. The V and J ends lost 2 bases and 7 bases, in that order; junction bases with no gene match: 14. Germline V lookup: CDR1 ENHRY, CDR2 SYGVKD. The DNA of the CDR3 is TGTGCCATCAGTGAGCCCCGGGTGGCGGGACAGGGTCGTGAAGCTTTCTTT. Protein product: CAISEPRVAGQGREAFF.

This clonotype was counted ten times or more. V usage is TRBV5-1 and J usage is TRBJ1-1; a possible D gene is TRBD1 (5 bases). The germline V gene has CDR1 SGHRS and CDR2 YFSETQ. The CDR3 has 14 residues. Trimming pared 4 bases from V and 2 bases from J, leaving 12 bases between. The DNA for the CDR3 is TGCGCCAGCAGCCCCGGGACCCAAAACACTGAAGCTTTCTTT. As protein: CASSPGTQNTEAFF.

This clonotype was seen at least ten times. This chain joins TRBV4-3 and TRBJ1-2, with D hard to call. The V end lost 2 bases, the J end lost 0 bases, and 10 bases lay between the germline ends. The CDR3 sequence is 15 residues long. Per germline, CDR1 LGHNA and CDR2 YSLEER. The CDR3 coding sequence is TGCGCCAGCAGCCAACCCGGGAATACTAACTATGGCTACACCTTC. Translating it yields CASSQPGNTNYGYTF.

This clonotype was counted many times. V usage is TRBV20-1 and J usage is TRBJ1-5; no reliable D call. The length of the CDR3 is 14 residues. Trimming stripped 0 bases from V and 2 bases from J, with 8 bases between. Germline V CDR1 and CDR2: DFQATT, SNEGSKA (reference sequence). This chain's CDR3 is CSARDLFGNQPQHF. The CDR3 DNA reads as TGCAGTGCTAGAGATCTGTTTGGCAATCAGCCCCAGCATTTT.